This T cell receptor beta chain was captured in a study of blood T cells in healthy people across ages. At the level of the study: Researchers report that template switching captured about one barcoded beta molecule per two T cells. Notes on the study in general: Naive CD4+ cell counts and diversity both ran higher in long-lived than in aged donors. Diversity of TCR beta per million T cells declined in a roughly linear way with age.

A J-beta primer mix and a sample-barcoded 5' primer were used in a second PCR of about 7 to 12 cycles. TCRdb used MiXCR to reprocess the 5' RACE reads, holding one entry per CDR3 protein. The table lists 650,000 to 700,000 distinct CDR3 sequences, roughly half of them singletons. This clonotype was found many times. What it recognizes is unknown. The CDR3 has 13 amino acids. The V end lost 7 bases, the J end lost 4 bases, and 15 bases lay between the germline ends. Germline CDR1 reads DFQATT; CDR2 reads SNEGSKA (reference sequence). Those donating, healthy Caucasian individuals from Russia, were aged roughly 6 to 95.

The sequenced material came from blood. The receptor was derived from a woman aged 80 or over in good health. V gene TRBV20-1 combines with J gene TRBJ2-3; tentative D call: TRBD2 (5 bases). The CDR3 sequence is CSGRRDSPDTQYF. CDR3 sequence (DNA): TGCAGTGGGAGGCGCGATTCTCCAGATACGCAGTATTTT.